The 13 T cell receptor beta chains presented below share a single source sample, sequenced in a study of OX40 agonist ivuxolimab in advanced cancers. The data were produced by immunoSEQ multiplex PCR, yet TCRdb's version contains in-frame clones alone and is incomplete. The table has over 50,000 clones, 89% seen once. The sequences come from CD4+ or CD8+ T cells sorted from blood, collected in a trial of the OX40 agonist ivuxolimab. The receptor source for this set is an adult with an advanced solid tumor such as melanoma, head and neck, liver or kidney cancer.

The V call is TRBV6-5, the J call TRBJ2-1, with 9 bases lining up with TRBD1. J gave up 6 bases and V 8 bases, and 5 bases lay outside the gene matches. From germline, CDR1 is MNHEY and CDR2 SVGAGI. The CDR3 is made up of 13 amino acids. The CDR3 bases are TGTGCCAGCCGCCGGGACAGGGCCAATGAGCAGTTCTTC. Translating it yields CASRRDRANEQFF.

The chain couples TRBV27 to TRBJ2-1; TRBD1 agrees at 7 bases. This CDR3 is built from 13 residues. With 7 bases clipped from V and 7 bases from J, the junction kept 7 bases outside the gene matches. Looked up from germline, CDR1 is MNHEY and CDR2 is SMNVEV (reference sequence). CDR3 nucleotide sequence: TGTGCCAGCAAGGAACAGGGGACAAATGAGCAGTTCTTC. Translated, it gives CASKEQGTNEQFF.

V gene TRBV15 combines with J gene TRBJ2-3; the match to TRBD2 covers 8 bases. The CDR3 is 14 residues long. Germline assignment: CDR1 LNHNV and CDR2 YYDKDF (reference sequence). J was trimmed by 4 bases and V by 5 bases; bases with no gene match: 5. CDR3 nucleotide sequence: TGTGCCACCAGCCTCCGGGAGGGAGCAGATACGCAGTATTTT. It codes for CATSLREGADTQYF.

The rearrangement uses TRBV4-2 and TRBJ2-7, with 9 bases fitting TRBD1. This CDR3 has 16 amino acids. The junction had 12 bases not matched to a gene; V was cut back by 5 bases and J by 4 bases. The germline CDR1 and CDR2 sequences are LGHNA and YNFKEQ. The CDR3 sequence is CASSTPQGQGRYEQYF. The CDR3 DNA reads TGTGCCAGCAGCACTCCCCAGGGACAGGGCCGTTACGAGCAGTACTTC.

The chain recombines TRBV28 with TRBJ2-5; TRBD1 matches at 7 bases. The J call is doubtful: the DNA matches TRBJ2-7 better. The CDR3 runs to 13 residues. CDR1 is MDHEN, CDR2 SYDVKM, per germline. The CDR3 loop is CASSRTGDYEQYF. CDR3 coding DNA: TGTGCCAGCAGTCGGACAGGCGACTACGAGCAGTACTTC.

The V and J genes are TRBV15 and TRBJ2-1; no firm D call. The CDR3 loop spans 16 amino acids. Germline CDR1 LNHNV, CDR2 YYDKDF (reference sequence). V shed 1 base and J shed 4 bases, with 14 bases lying between them. CDR3 in amino acids: CATSRVREGMYNEQFF. The CDR3 region has the DNA TGTGCCACCAGCAGAGTCCGAGAAGGGATGTACAATGAGCAGTTCTTC.

This rearrangement joins TRBV27 to TRBJ2-5, with a weak D call TRBD1 (5 bases). The CDR3 length is 11 residues. V was clipped by 4 bases and J by 5 bases, with 5 bases between them. Germline CDR1 is MNHEY and CDR2 is SMNVEV (reference sequence). CDR3: CASSWGETQYF. The CDR3 DNA is TGTGCCAGCAGTTGGGGCGAGACCCAGTACTTC.

The chain recombines TRBV28 with TRBJ1-1; D might be TRBD1 (6 bases). Germline CDR1 and CDR2: MDHEN and SYDVKM. The CDR3 spans 17 residues. V was clipped by 4 bases and J by 4 bases, with 22 bases between them. CDR3 bases: TGTGCCAGCAGTTATGTTGGACAGAGCGTAAGGGGCACTGAAGCTTTCTTT. Translation: CASSYVGQSVRGTEAFF.

The V and J genes are TRBV6-5 and TRBJ2-5, with D possibly TRBD1 on 7 matching bases. The CDR3 length is 15 residues. Trimming took 2 bases from V and 4 from J, leaving 14 bases between them. The V gene's germline CDR1 is MNHEY and CDR2 SVGAGI. CDR3 DNA sequence: TGTGCCAGCAGTTACGGTTCAGGGGGAGGAGAGACCCAGTACTTC. Protein product: CASSYGSGGGETQYF.

This clone occurred once. J is TRBJ1-2 and V is TRBV7-9, with 7 bases identical to TRBD1. Per the germline V gene, CDR1 is SEHNR and CDR2 is FQNEAQ (reference sequence). The CDR3 consists of 15 residues. Trimming removed 1 base from V and 8 bases from J; junction bases left unmatched: 10. The CDR3 sequence is CASSLGVGQKAGYTF. In DNA form, the CDR3 reads TGTGCCAGCAGCTTAGGGGTGGGACAGAAGGCCGGCTACACCTTC.

This clone appeared a single time. The V gene is TRBV28, the J gene TRBJ2-2; maybe TRBD2 (5 bases). CDR1 is MDHEN and CDR2 is SYDVKM in the germline V gene. This CDR3 comprises 16 residues. Trimming left V 3 bases short and J 3 bases short, with 14 bases between. This CDR3 is CASSFPEGADTGELFF. The CDR3 DNA reads TGTGCCAGCAGTTTCCCCGAGGGTGCCGACACCGGGGAGCTGTTTTTT.

The chain joins TRBV28 to TRBJ1-1; 9 bases line up with TRBD1. The V gene's germline CDR1 is MDHEN and CDR2 SYDVKM. Trimming took 7 bases from V and 1 from J; bases not matched to a gene: 4. The CDR3 extends over 14 amino acids. CDR3: CASTTGGSNTEAFF. DNA for the CDR3: TGTGCCAGCACTACAGGGGGCTCGAACACTGAAGCTTTCTTT.

V and J are TRBV4-3 and TRBJ1-1, with 7 bases fitting TRBD1. The germline gives CDR1 LGHNA, CDR2 YSLEER. The junction had 2 bases not matched to a gene; V was cut back by 0 bases and J by 1 base. The CDR3 is 15 residues long. In nucleotides, the CDR3 is TGCGCCAGCAGCCAAGAGAGGACAGGGAACACTGAAGCTTTCTTT. Translation gives CASSQERTGNTEAFF.